This T cell receptor beta chain was documented in a study of T cell repertoires in cytomegalovirus infection. TCRdb called the reads again in MiXCR, with one record for every CDR3 protein. The table has 340,000 or so distinct CDR3 sequences, 20% to 30% seen once. CDR3 size: 13 residues. Germline lookup yields CDR1 LGHDT and CDR2 YNNKEL (reference sequence). With 3 bases removed from V and 2 bases from J, the gap between germline ends came to 7 bases. Turning to this clonotype: The target antigen is unknown.

Sequenced material: cultured PBMCs, taken from culture after CMV antigen stimulation. The TCR sequence derives from a human donor in good health (CMV status not recorded). Some clones in this sample may be carry-over from other donors' samples. V and J are TRBV3-1 and TRBJ2-5; no firm D call. The DNA of the CDR3 is TGTGCCAGCAGCCACGCAGCGCAAGAGACCCAGTACTTC. The encoded protein is CASSHAAQETQYF.